The 2 T cell receptor beta chains presented below share a single source sample, sequenced in a study of technical replicates of blood from four donors. Assay: immunoSEQ multiplex PCR; the TCRdb copy retains only in-frame clones and omits some. The sample contains around 60,000 clones, more than 85% of which appear only once. Sample: PBMCs. All receptors come from a human donor in good health. Some clones in this sample may be carry-over from other donors' samples.

This clone showed up just once. The chain joins TRBV5-1 to TRBJ1-4, with D possibly being TRBD1 (5 bases). Per germline, CDR1 SGHRS and CDR2 YFSETQ. V lost 0 bases, J lost 14 bases, and 20 bases lay in between. The CDR3 is 15 residues long. The CDR3 nucleotides are TGCGCCAGCAGCTTGGTGGAGGGAGGAGGGACGTCGCTGTTTTTT. This encodes CASSLVEGGGTSLFF.

V usage is TRBV4-3 and J usage is TRBJ1-1, with D tentatively TRBD1 (6 bases). Trimming cost V 5 bases and J 3 bases, with 13 bases left between them. The CDR3 covers 14 residues. The germline gives CDR1 LGHNA, CDR2 YSLEER. The CDR3 region is CASSLGGGYTEAFF. The CDR3 region has the DNA TGCGCCAGCAGCTTGGGAGGGGGATACACTGAAGCTTTCTTT.